This is a list of T cell receptor beta chains from one sample in a study of beta chain features in type 1 diabetes. Method: immunoSEQ multiplex PCR; TCRdb's copy keeps in-frame clones and lacks some. The data hold approximately 170,000 clones, with around 63% observed a single time. Sequencing used naive CD4+ T cells from blood. The origin of the receptors is a man under 40 with type 1 diabetes. Both conserved end residues are part of each CDR3. Each record gives: V gene, D gene, J gene, clone size, CDR3 protein, CDR3 DNA. A D gene is named only where the DNA matches it firmly. Some rows mark clone size as missing; the rest say once, few, many or name a class of expanded clone.

TRBV25-1	TRBD1	TRBJ1-1	NA	CASSELTGGSEAFF	TGTGCCAGCAGTGAATTGACAGGGGGTTCTGAAGCTTTCTTT
TRBV7-2	NA	TRBJ2-3	NA	CASSSYTDTQYF	TGTGCCAGCAGCTCTTACACAGATACGCAGTATTTT
TRBV14	NA	TRBJ2-5	NA	CASSRDPPETQYF	TGTGCCAGCAGCCGAGACCCCCCGGAGACCCAGTACTTC
TRBV9	NA	TRBJ2-3	NA	CASSVGTGSTDTQYF	TGTGCCAGCAGCGTCGGGACGGGTAGCACAGATACGCAGTATTTT
TRBV5-1	NA	TRBJ2-2	NA	CASSLVTGGSGELFF	TGCGCCAGCAGCTTGGTTACAGGAGGAAGCGGGGAGCTGTTTTTT
TRBV6-6	NA	TRBJ1-1	NA	CASTTTGRGNTEAFF	TGTGCCAGCACCACTACAGGGAGGGGGAACACTGAAGCTTTCTTT
TRBV2	NA	TRBJ2-7	few	CASSRDLSYEQYF	TGTGCCAGTAGCCGGGACTTGAGTTACGAGCAGTACTTC
TRBV25-1	TRBD1	TRBJ1-1	NA	CASSTGTGATEAFF	TGTGCCAGCAGCACCGGGACAGGGGCCACTGAAGCTTTCTTT
TRBV5-4	NA	TRBJ2-1	NA	CASSSDGAREFF	TGTGCCAGCAGCTCGGACGGGGCCAGGGAGTTCTTC
TRBV29-1	TRBD1	TRBJ2-4	NA	CSVGTGGDPRIQYF	TGCAGCGTAGGGACAGGGGGTGACCCGCGGATTCAGTACTTC
TRBV29-1	TRBD1	TRBJ2-7	NA	CSAARTGSSYEQYF	TGCAGCGCGGCCCGGACAGGGAGCTCCTACGAGCAGTACTTC
TRBV5-4	NA	TRBJ2-6	NA	CASSLEGVGANVLTF	TGTGCCAGCAGCTTGGAGGGAGTCGGGGCCAACGTCCTGACTTTC
TRBV19	NA	TRBJ1-2	NA	CASSPRTVYGYTF	TGTGCCAGTAGCCCGCGGACGGTCTATGGCTACACCTTC
TRBV6-5	NA	TRBJ1-4	few	CASSQGQTGIEKLFF	TGTGCCAGCAGTCAGGGGCAGACTGGGATTGAAAAACTGTTTTTT
TRBV29-1	NA	TRBJ1-2	few	CSVNPGAQGYTF	TGCAGCGTTAATCCCGGGGCACAAGGCTACACCTTC
TRBV29-1	NA	TRBJ1-5	NA	CSVVSGNSNQPQHF	TGCAGCGTTGTGTCAGGGAATAGCAATCAGCCCCAGCATTTT
TRBV9	NA	TRBJ1-4	NA	CASSRDHSPTNEKLFF	TGTGCCAGCTCGAGGGACCACTCCCCAACTAATGAAAAACTGTTTTTT
TRBV29-1	NA	TRBJ2-5	few	CSVYKDSQETQYF	TGCAGCGTTTATAAGGACAGCCAAGAGACCCAGTACTTC
TRBV28	TRBD1	TRBJ2-7	NA	CASRGTGSSYEQYF	TGTGCCAGCAGGGGGACAGGGAGCTCCTACGAGCAGTACTTC
TRBV7-9	TRBD1	TRBJ2-3	NA	CASSLGQGAVFRSTDTQYF	TGTGCCAGCAGCTTGGGACAGGGGGCTGTCTTTCGAAGCACAGATACGCAGTATTTT
TRBV30	NA	TRBJ2-1	few	CAWRMALVQFF	TGTGCCTGGAGGATGGCTCTTGTCCAGTTCTTC
TRBV9	NA	TRBJ2-3	NA	CASSVAGGYTDTQYF	TGTGCCAGCAGCGTAGCGGGGGGCTACACAGATACGCAGTATTTT
TRBV7-2	NA	TRBJ2-3	NA	CASSLPAHTQYF	TGTGCCAGCAGCTTACCTGCCCATACGCAGTATTTT
TRBV13	NA	TRBJ1-6	NA	CASSARGGGNSPLHF	TGTGCCAGCAGCGCCCGTGGGGGTGGAAATTCACCCCTCCACTTT
TRBV20-1	NA	TRBJ2-5	NA	CSARTSETQYF	TGCAGTGCTAGAACTTCGGAGACCCAGTACTTC
TRBV29-1	TRBD1	TRBJ1-1	NA	CSVGTVQNTEAFF	TGCAGCGTGGGGACAGTCCAGAACACTGAAGCTTTCTTT
TRBV7-9	NA	TRBJ2-7	few	CASSPGTFYEQYF	TGTGCCAGCAGCCCCGGGACATTCTACGAGCAGTACTTC
TRBV29-1	NA	TRBJ1-1	NA	CSVRRQANTEAFF	TGCAGCGTCCGAAGACAGGCGAACACTGAAGCTTTCTTT
TRBV30	NA	TRBJ1-1	NA	CAWREYGGTEAFF	TGTGCCTGGAGGGAGTATGGGGGGACTGAAGCTTTCTTT